This T cell receptor (beta chain) was captured in a study of T cell responses to AZD1222 COVID-19 vaccine. Study outcomes and limitations: Regions 160-218 and 743-854 dominated among vaccine-associated CD4 TCRs spanning spike.

Here immunoSEQ multiplex PCR was the method, and the copy in TCRdb shows in-frame clones only, minus some. The sample holds approximately 94,000 clones, over 90% seen once. Points on this clone: Its matching antigen is unknown.

Germline V gene data show CDR1 as MDHEN and CDR2 as SYDVKM. There are 16 residues in the CDR3. The germline V and J ends were trimmed by 5 bases and 4 bases, with 18 bases remaining between them. This receptor was identified in an adult in good health. The chain combines TRBV28 with TRBJ2-4, with D possibly TRBD1 on 6 matching bases. The sample was peripheral blood, taken on day 0 of AZD1222 vaccination. CDR3 DNA sequence: TGTGCCAGCAGTCCTACCGGGGACACCCTTAAAAACATTCAGTACTTC. Translation: CASSPTGDTLKNIQYF.